This T cell receptor (beta chain) was obtained from a study of human T cells and chemical hapten exposure. About the study: Cases of alopecia areata, totalis or universalis occurred in a predominantly female patient group.

Of note for this clonotype: Its antigen is still unknown.

Each CDR3 protein gets one entry after TCRdb re-called the RACE reads with MiXCR. Seen here are tens of thousands of distinct CDR3 sequences, approximately 10% observed once, and the top ten hold roughly 7%. This CDR3 has 12 residues. The V and J ends lost 0 bases and 6 bases respectively, with 5 bases between them. Germline CDR1 reads WSHSY; CDR2 reads SAAADI. This sample's time point: patch test 2, 6 weeks after DPC sensitization. Treatment here: therapeutic diphenylcyclopropenone sensitization with weekly scalp DPC. Prior to application of each patch test, blood was drawn. Unfractionated whole blood yielded total RNA. General study results and limits: TCRs whose frequency exceeded 1 in 1000 remained the same following DPC sensitization.

The rearrangement links TRBV10-2 to TRBJ1-2; no clear D gene. The TCR was taken from a woman between 45 and 60 years old with alopecia areata. Some clones in this sample may be carry-over from other donors' samples. Sequencing was performed on whole blood, taken in connection with sensitization to the hapten diphenylcyclopropenone (DPC). This CDR3 is CASSESTDGYTF. The CDR3 DNA is TGCGCCAGCAGTGAGTCGACTGATGGCTACACCTTC.